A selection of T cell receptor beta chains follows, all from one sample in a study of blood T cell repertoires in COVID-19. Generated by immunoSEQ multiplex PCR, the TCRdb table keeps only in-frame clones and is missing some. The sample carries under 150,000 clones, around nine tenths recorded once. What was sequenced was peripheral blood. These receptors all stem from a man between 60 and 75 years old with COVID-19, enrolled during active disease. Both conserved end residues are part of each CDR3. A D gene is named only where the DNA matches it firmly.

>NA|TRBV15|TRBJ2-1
CATSRDLGGAGFF
TGTGCCACCAGCAGAGATTTAGGGGGGGCTGGGTTCTTC
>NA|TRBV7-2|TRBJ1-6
CASSFQLLAPHSPLHF
TGTGCCAGCAGCTTCCAGCTCCTAGCTCCCCATTCACCCCTCCACTTT
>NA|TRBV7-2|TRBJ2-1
CASSLGLFNEQFF
TGTGCCAGCAGCCTGGGACTCTTCAATGAGCAGTTCTTC
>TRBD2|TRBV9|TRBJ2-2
CASSTSDGGLFF
TGTGCCAGCAGTACTAGCGATGGTGGGCTGTTTTTT
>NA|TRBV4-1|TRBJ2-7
CASSQVWGGEQYF
TGCGCCAGCAGCCAAGTCTGGGGAGGAGAGCAGTACTTC
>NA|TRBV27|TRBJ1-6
CASGGGVWNSPLHF
TGTGCCAGCGGCGGGGGTGTTTGGAATTCACCCCTCCACTTT
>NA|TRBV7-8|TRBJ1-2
CASSPGGGARGYTF
TGTGCCAGCAGCCCCGGTGGGGGGGCGCGAGGCTACACCTTC
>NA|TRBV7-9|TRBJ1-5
CASSSRGGGQPQHF
TGTGCCAGCAGCTCCCGAGGGGGTGGGCAGCCCCAGCATTTT
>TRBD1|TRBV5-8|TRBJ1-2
CASSFAGTGHYGYTF
TGTGCCAGCAGCTTCGCCGGGACAGGGCACTATGGCTACACCTTC
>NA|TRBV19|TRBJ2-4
CASRMEDPAKNIQYF
TGTGCCAGTAGAATGGAGGACCCAGCCAAAAACATTCAGTACTTC
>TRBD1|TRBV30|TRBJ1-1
CAWSPGTGDTEAFF
TGTGCCTGGAGTCCAGGGACAGGGGACACTGAAGCTTTCTTT